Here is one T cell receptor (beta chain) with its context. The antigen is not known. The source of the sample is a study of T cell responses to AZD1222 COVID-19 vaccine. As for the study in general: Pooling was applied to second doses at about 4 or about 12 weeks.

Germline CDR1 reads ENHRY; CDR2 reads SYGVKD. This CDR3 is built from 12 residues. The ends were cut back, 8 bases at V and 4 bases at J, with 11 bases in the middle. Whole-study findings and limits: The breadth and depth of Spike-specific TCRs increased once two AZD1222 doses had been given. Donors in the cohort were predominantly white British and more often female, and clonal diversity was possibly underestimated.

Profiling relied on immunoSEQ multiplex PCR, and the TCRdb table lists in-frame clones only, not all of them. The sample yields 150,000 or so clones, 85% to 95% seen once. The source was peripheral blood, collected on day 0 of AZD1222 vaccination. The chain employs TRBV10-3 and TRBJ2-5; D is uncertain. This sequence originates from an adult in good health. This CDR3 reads CAIDSLPETQYF. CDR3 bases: TGTGCCATCGACTCCCTGCCAGAGACCCAGTACTTC.